Here is one T cell receptor beta chain with its context. What it binds is unknown. The sample belongs to a study of CD8 T cells in ankylosing spondylitis. Study results and limitations: Clones that were linked to disease were CD8+ and were relatively rare in peripheral blood.

Looked up from germline, CDR1 is SQVTM and CDR2 is ANQGSEA. The ends were cut back, 1 base at V and 0 bases at J, with 12 bases in the middle. This CDR3 has 15 amino acids. TCRdb redid the calling of the 5' RACE reads with MiXCR, one entry per CDR3 protein. The table lists about 350,000 distinct CDR3 sequences, approximately 20% of them singletons. Sequenced input: blood, either unsorted or a sorted T cell fraction (not recorded which). This sequence was found in a male donor with ankylosing spondylitis or in good health (not recorded which). The rearrangement joins TRBV29-1 to TRBJ1-1; D gene ambiguous. The CDR3: CSVEVGESMNTEAFF. In nucleotides, the CDR3 is TGCAGCGTTGAAGTTGGGGAAAGCATGAACACTGAAGCTTTCTTT.